This T cell receptor (beta chain) was sequenced in a study of T cell changes during pregnancy in multiple sclerosis. Germline V CDR1 and CDR2: ENHRY, SYGVKD. The CDR3 has 16 amino acids. Unmatched junction bases numbered 11, after V lost 4 bases and J lost 5 bases. The protocol was immunoSEQ multiplex PCR, while the TCRdb copy is restricted to in-frame clones and leaves out a portion. The sample comprises approximately 34,000 clones, about nine tenths of which are singletons, and 9.5% to 15% rests with the top ten. The V and J genes are TRBV10-3 and TRBJ2-1, with 7 positions matching TRBD1. The receptor's source is a female donor with multiple sclerosis, enrolled in a pregnancy study. This specimen was CD8+ T cells from peripheral blood mononuclear cells, taken in the first trimester of pregnancy. CDR3 loop: CAISALGQIHNNEQFF. CDR3 DNA sequence: TGTGCCATCAGTGCGCTGGGACAGATTCACAACAATGAGCAGTTCTTC.